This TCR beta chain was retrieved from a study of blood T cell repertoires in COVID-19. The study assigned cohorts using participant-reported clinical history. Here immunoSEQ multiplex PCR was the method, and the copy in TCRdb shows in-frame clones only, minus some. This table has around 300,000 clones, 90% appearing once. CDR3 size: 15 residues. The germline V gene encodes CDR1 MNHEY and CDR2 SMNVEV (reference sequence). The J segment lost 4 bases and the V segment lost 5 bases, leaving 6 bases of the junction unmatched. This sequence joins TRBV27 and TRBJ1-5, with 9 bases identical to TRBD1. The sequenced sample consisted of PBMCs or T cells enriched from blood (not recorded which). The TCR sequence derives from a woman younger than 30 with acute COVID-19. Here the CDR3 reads CASSQQGARNQPQHF. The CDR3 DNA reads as TGTGCCAGCAGTCAACAGGGGGCGCGGAATCAGCCCCAGCATTTT.